The 19 T cell receptor beta chains presented below share a single source sample, sequenced in a study of human T cells and chemical hapten exposure (dated by TCRdb to about 2021). Libraries were built with RACE. The reads were generated on a NextSeq 500. Using fastp at Q25 and MiXCR, TCRdb reprocessed the public reads and kept productive beta chains. Each entry merges the rows of one CDR3 protein and shows their most common DNA and genes. This sample comprises approximately 350,000 distinct CDR3 sequences, 6% to 8.5% of them detected only once. The ten largest clones take up 8.4% of the sample. Interpreted using the paper, the time point label stands for: patch test 1, 2 weeks after DPC sensitization. Sample treatment or condition, as interpreted from the label and publication: therapeutic diphenylcyclopropenone sensitization with weekly scalp DPC. This specimen was whole blood, taken in connection with sensitization to the hapten diphenylcyclopropenone (DPC). Every receptor here comes from a woman between 18 and 30 years old with alopecia areata. Some clones in this sample may be carry-over from other donors' samples.

This clonotype was counted at least ten times. The chain couples TRBV7-9 to TRBJ2-7, with TRBD1 matching 8 bases. V gave up 4 bases and J gave up 7 bases; unmatched junction bases: 6. In germline, CDR1 is SEHNR, CDR2 FQNEAQ (reference sequence). The CDR3 sequence is 13 residues long. CDR3 region: CASSWTGSKEQYF. The CDR3 DNA sequence: TGTGCCAGCAGCTGGACAGGGTCCAAGGAGCAGTACTTC. The variable domain in full, completed from reference TRBV7-9 and TRBJ2-7, reads DTGVSQNPRHKITKRGQNVTFRCDPISEHNRLYWYRQTLGQGPEFLTYFQNEAQLEKSRLLSDRFSAERPKGSFSTLEIQRTEQGDSAMYLCASSWTGSKEQYFGPGTRLTVT.

This clonotype was recorded many times. This chain uses TRBV4-1 with TRBJ2-5; 9 bases are shared with TRBD2. The V segment lost 1 base and the J segment 5 bases; nucleotides outside the gene matches: 2. The CDR3 contains 14 residues. The germline V gene has CDR1 MGHRA and CDR2 YSYEKL. CDR3 sequence: CASSQVAGVETQYF. In nucleotides, the CDR3 is TGCGCCAGCAGCCAAGTAGCGGGGGTTGAGACCCAGTACTTC.

In this sample, this clonotype turned up a few times. This sequence joins TRBV7-9 and TRBJ1-1; D is unclear. CDR1 and CDR2 from the germline V gene are SEHNR and FQNEAQ (reference sequence). The length of the CDR3 is 18 residues. The ends were cut back, 1 base at V and 0 bases at J, with 18 bases in the middle. The DNA of the CDR3 is TGTGCCAGCAGCTTAGTTCGGGTCAGGCTTCCCGTGAACACTGAAGCTTTCTTT. Residues: CASSLVRVRLPVNTEAFF. Complete variable domain (other parts from reference TRBV7-9 and TRBJ1-1): DTGVSQNPRHKITKRGQNVTFRCDPISEHNRLYWYRQTLGQGPEFLTYFQNEAQLEKSRLLSDRFSAERPKGSFSTLEIQRTEQGDSAMYLCASSLVRVRLPVNTEAFFGQGTRLTVV.

The chain has TRBV6-2 or TRBV6-3 and TRBJ1-5; TRBD1 agrees at 7 bases. Germline CDR1 is MNHEY and CDR2 is SVGEGT. The CDR3 covers 18 residues. With 2 bases clipped from V and 3 bases from J, the junction kept 13 bases outside the gene matches. CDR3: CASSYTATGQSFNQPQHF. For the CDR3, the DNA is TGTGCCAGCAGTTACACAGCGACGGGACAGAGTTTCAATCAGCCCCAGCATTTT.

The chain carries TRBV7-2 and TRBJ2-3, with D possibly being TRBD1 (5 bases). The length of the CDR3 is 14 residues. Germline V CDR1 and CDR2: SGHTA, FQGNSA. The ends were cut back, 2 bases at V and 0 bases at J, with 6 bases in the middle. For the CDR3, the DNA is TGTGCCAGCAGCTTACGACAGAGCACAGATACGCAGTATTTT. It encodes CASSLRQSTDTQYF.

The chain employs TRBV5-5 and TRBJ2-5; D perhaps matches TRBD2 (6 bases). V was clipped by 4 bases and J by 10 bases, with 17 bases between them. There are 13 residues in the CDR3. Germline V lookup: CDR1 SGHKS, CDR2 YYEKEE (reference sequence). The CDR3 DNA is TGTGCCAGCAGCGTCGGCTCCTGGGAGGTCCAGTACTTC. Its translation: CASSVGSWEVQYF.

The sample holds a few counts of this clonotype. V and J are TRBV7-2 and TRBJ1-5; no firm D call. V shed 6 bases and J shed 8 bases, with 14 bases lying between them. Germline values: CDR1 SGHTA, CDR2 FQGNSA. The CDR3 covers 13 residues. The CDR3 region is CASRLDSTEPQHF. The CDR3 nucleotides are TGTGCCAGCAGACTAGACTCGACCGAGCCCCAGCATTTT.

This clonotype has a handful of counts. The genes are TRBV6-9 and TRBJ2-3; TRBD2 agrees at 8 bases. CDR3 size: 16 residues. Germline CDR1 reads MNHGY; CDR2 reads SVAAGI. J lost 4 bases, V lost 7 bases, and 13 bases had no gene match. The chain's CDR3 is CASTPRTSRRSDTQYF. For the CDR3, the DNA is TGTGCCAGCACCCCCCGGACTAGCCGGAGGTCAGATACGCAGTATTTT.

The chain carries TRBV6-5 and TRBJ2-3; a possible D gene is TRBD1 (6 bases). V was pared by 0 bases and J by 7 bases, with 14 bases between. CDR1 is MNHEY and CDR2 is SVGAGI in the germline V gene. CDR3 length equals 15 residues. CDR3 bases: TGTGCCAGCAGTTACTCAGGGGGTCAGGACTATACGCAGTATTTT. Protein: CASSYSGGQDYTQYF.

This clonotype was detected many times. The CDR3, as DNA: TGTGCCAGCAACATTCTGGGACAGGGAAATTCACCCCTCCACTTT. This encodes CASNILGQGNSPLHF. The V call is TRBV2, the J call TRBJ1-6, with TRBD1 identical over 9 bases. Germline V gene sequence: CDR1 SNHLY, CDR2 FYNNEI. The CDR3 loop spans 15 amino acids. The V segment lost 7 bases and the J segment 7 bases; nucleotides outside the gene matches: 8. The variable domain in full, with the rest retrieved from reference TRBV2 and TRBJ1-6, is EPEVTQTPSHQVTQMGQEVILRCVPISNHLYFYWYRQILGQKVEFLVSFYNNEISEKSEIFDDQFSVERPDGSNFTLKIRSTKLEDSAMYFCASNILGQGNSPLHFGNGTRLTVT.

The chain is built from TRBV7-2 and TRBJ2-2; a weak D match, TRBD1 (5 bases). V gave up 2 bases and J gave up 2 bases, with 9 bases separating them. CDR3 size: 15 residues. Germline V gene lookup returns CDR1 SGHTA and CDR2 FQGNSA. CDR3 sequence reads: CASSLFGANTGELFF. The CDR3 region has the DNA TGTGCCAGCAGCTTATTTGGGGCCAACACCGGGGAGCTGTTTTTT. The full variable domain, in which reference TRBV7-2 and TRBJ2-2 provide the parts outside the CDR3, is GAGVSQSPSNKVTEKGKDVELRCDPISGHTALYWYRQSLGQGLEFLIYFQGNSAPDKSGLPSDRFSAERTGGSVSTLTIQRTQQEDSAVYLCASSLFGANTGELFFGEGSRLTVL.

In this sample, this clonotype turned up a few times. This chain connects TRBV7-2 to TRBJ2-2; D assignment may be TRBD1 or TRBD2 (5 bases each). Germline CDR1 is SGHTA and CDR2 is FQGNSA. CDR3 length: 15 residues. With 2 bases removed from V and 4 bases from J, the gap between germline ends came to 11 bases. The CDR3: CASSLNGGGTGELFF. The CDR3 bases are TGTGCCAGCAGCTTAAATGGGGGTGGCACCGGGGAGCTGTTTTTT.

The sample holds many counts of this clonotype. This chain links TRBV6-4 with TRBJ2-3; maybe TRBD1 (7 bases). Germline values: CDR1 MRHNA, CDR2 SNTAGT. The CDR3 runs to 15 residues. With 4 bases removed from V and 4 bases from J, the gap between germline ends came to 15 bases. CDR3 protein: CASSVEQGGPDTQYF. DNA for the CDR3: TGTGCCAGCAGTGTTGAGCAGGGGGGTCCAGATACGCAGTATTTT.

In this sample, this clonotype turned up a few times. CDR3 nucleotides: TGTGCCAGTAGTATAGATATTGTGGGGGATGAGCAGTTCTTC. It is translated as CASSIDIVGDEQFF. The chain combines TRBV19 with TRBJ2-1; perhaps D is TRBD1 or TRBD2 (5 bases each). The CDR3 is made up of 14 amino acids. V shed 0 bases and J shed 8 bases, with 11 bases lying between them. Germline CDR1 reads LNHDA; CDR2 reads SQIVND (reference sequence).

This clonotype showed up many times. This sequence joins TRBV20-1 and TRBJ2-3, with no clear D. This CDR3 is 11 amino acids long. Deletions cut 3 bases from V and 4 bases from J, with 5 bases between. Germline values: CDR1 DFQATT, CDR2 SNEGSKA (reference sequence). This chain's CDR3 is CSARTADTQYF. As DNA, the CDR3 is TGCAGTGCTAGGACCGCAGATACGCAGTATTTT.

This clonotype was counted only a few times. The chain has TRBV20-1 and TRBJ1-1; the D gene is possibly TRBD1 (5 bases). CDR1 DFQATT and CDR2 SNEGSKA come from the germline V gene (reference sequence). This CDR3 spans 14 amino acids. The ends were cut back, 4 bases at V and 3 bases at J, with 15 bases in the middle. Here the CDR3 DNA reads TGCAGTGCTATCCTACGGGGCAGGTACACTGAAGCTTTCTTT. It codes for CSAILRGRYTEAFF.

V gene TRBV7-3 combines with J gene TRBJ1-4; TRBD1 agrees at 7 bases. This CDR3 spans 16 amino acids. Trimming at V came to 5 bases and at J to 0 bases, leaving 6 bases not matched to a gene. Germline CDR1 SGHTA, CDR2 FQGTGA. CDR3 DNA: TGTGCCAGCAGCCGTGGGACAGATTCAACTAATGAAAAACTGTTTTTT. As protein: CASSRGTDSTNEKLFF.

This clonotype was seen repeatedly, ten times or more. The V gene is TRBV27, the J gene TRBJ2-3; TRBD2 matches 11 bases. This CDR3 is 17 amino acids long. J gave up 2 bases and V 4 bases, and 8 bases lay outside the gene matches. The germline gives CDR1 MNHEY, CDR2 SMNVEV (reference sequence). CDR3 amino acids: CASSSLTSGAPTDTQYF. The CDR3 bases are TGTGCCAGCAGTTCCCTGACTAGCGGGGCCCCCACAGATACGCAGTATTTT.

This clonotype was detected ten times or more. The chain couples TRBV10-3 to TRBJ2-5; D is uncertain. Deletions cut 3 bases from V and 5 bases from J, with 4 bases between. This CDR3 is 11 amino acids long. CDR1 and CDR2 from the germline V gene are ENHRY and SYGVKD. The CDR3 DNA reads TGTGCCATCAGTGACCTTGAGACCCAGTACTTC. This codes for CAISDLETQYF.